One and the same sample provided the 11 T cell receptor beta chains below, sequenced in a study of blood T cell repertoires in COVID-19. TCRdb keeps only in-frame clones here, not all; method: immunoSEQ multiplex PCR. Of more than 200,000 clones detected, over 80% appear once; the ten largest clones hold around 2.5%. What was sequenced was peripheral blood. Receptors originate from a woman in her sixties or seventies with active or convalescent COVID-19.

The V gene is TRBV28, the J gene TRBJ2-3, with TRBD2 matching 7 bases. This CDR3 is 17 amino acids long. Per the germline V gene, CDR1 is MDHEN and CDR2 is SYDVKM. Unmatched junction bases numbered 13, after V lost 1 base and J lost 6 bases. The DNA of the CDR3 is TGTGCCAGCAGTTTATTAAGACTAGCAGACGCTTCTGATACGCAGTATTTT. Its protein is CASSLLRLADASDTQYF.

The chain uses TRBV2 and TRBJ2-1; 9 positions agree with TRBD2. V shed 6 bases and J 5 bases; nucleotides not matched to a gene: 8. CDR3 length equals 15 residues. CDR1 SNHLY and CDR2 FYNNEI come from the germline V gene. CDR3 nucleotide sequence: TGTGCCAGCAGGACGAGACTAGCGGCGGACAATGAGCAGTTCTTC. Translating it yields CASRTRLAADNEQFF.

This sequence joins TRBV30 and TRBJ2-5; no reliable D call. Trimming pared 5 bases from V and 3 bases from J, leaving 4 bases between. Germline assignment: CDR1 GTSNPN and CDR2 SVGIG (reference sequence). This CDR3 contains 10 residues. In DNA form, the CDR3 reads TGTGCCTGGTCAGAAGAGACCCAGTACTTC. The encoded protein is CAWSEETQYF. Full variable domain (remainder filled in from reference TRBV30 and TRBJ2-5): SQTIHQWPATLVQPVGSPLSLECTVEGTSNPNLYWYRQAAGRGLQLLFYSVGIGQISSEVPQNLSASRPQDRQFILSSKKLLLSDSGFYLCAWSEETQYFGPGTRLLVL.

The chain has TRBV7-9 and TRBJ1-2; 8 bases are a match to TRBD1. The CDR3 totals 15 residues. Unmatched junction bases numbered 13, after V lost 5 bases and J lost 8 bases. Germline CDR1 SEHNR, CDR2 FQNEAQ (reference sequence). The CDR3 DNA follows: TGTGCCAGCAGCCCAATTCAAGACAGGGGATGGGGCTACACCTTC. Protein product: CASSPIQDRGWGYTF.

This clone was seen only a few times. The rearrangement links TRBV6-5 to TRBJ1-6; weak D call: TRBD1 (5 bases). The CDR3 extends over 14 amino acids. Germline CDR1 MNHEY, CDR2 SVGAGI. Between the trimmed V and J ends, which lost 10 bases and 3 bases, there was a span of 13 bases. CDR3 sequence: CATLSGGYNSPLHF. The DNA of the CDR3 is TGTGCCACCCTCAGCGGGGGCTATAATTCACCCCTCCACTTT.

The chain is built from TRBV18 and TRBJ2-3; no definite D call. The CDR3 sequence is 15 residues long. The V and J ends lost 3 bases and 2 bases respectively, with 12 bases between them. The germline V gene has CDR1 KGHSH and CDR2 LQKENI. The CDR3: CASSPGPMLTDTQYF. DNA for the CDR3: TGTGCCAGCTCACCGGGCCCCATGCTCACAGATACGCAGTATTTT.

V and J are TRBV28 and TRBJ1-4; no clear D gene. V dropped 3 bases and J dropped 8 bases, with 7 bases sitting between them. Germline loops: CDR1 MDHEN, CDR2 SYDVKM. The CDR3 runs to 12 residues. CDR3 protein: CASSFQEEKLFF. The CDR3 coding sequence is TGTGCCAGCAGTTTTCAGGAAGAAAAACTGTTTTTT.

The chain uses TRBV7-9 and TRBJ1-5; D not resolved. Germline V gives CDR1 SEHNR, CDR2 FQNEAQ (reference sequence). Trimming cost V 1 base and J 5 bases, with 9 bases left between them. The CDR3 is 14 residues long. The CDR3 region has the DNA TGTGCCAGCAGCTTAGGACCACGGGATCAGCCCCAGCATTTT. Its protein is CASSLGPRDQPQHF.

The V and J genes are TRBV7-2 and TRBJ2-7, with a tentative D call TRBD2 (5 bases). Trimming pared 1 base from V and 3 bases from J, leaving 10 bases between. This CDR3 has 14 residues. Germline-derived CDR1 and CDR2 are SGHTA and FQGNSA. CDR3 coding DNA: TGTGCCAGCAGCTTAGGACTAACATACTACGAGCAGTACTTC. The encoded protein is CASSLGLTYYEQYF. The variable domain in full, completed from reference TRBV7-2 and TRBJ2-7, reads GAGVSQSPSNKVTEKGKDVELRCDPISGHTALYWYRQSLGQGLEFLIYFQGNSAPDKSGLPSDRFSAERTGGSVSTLTIQRTQQEDSAVYLCASSLGLTYYEQYFGPGTRLTVT.

The chain carries TRBV7-8 and TRBJ1-4, with D unclear. With 1 base removed from V and 4 bases from J, the gap between germline ends came to 7 bases. The germline gives CDR1 SGHVS, CDR2 FQNEAQ. The CDR3 covers 14 residues. Here the CDR3 reads CASSLGTYNEKLFF. The DNA for the CDR3 is TGTGCCAGCAGCTTAGGAACTTATAATGAAAAACTGTTTTTT.

The chain joins TRBV11-2 to TRBJ2-5; D is uncertain. The germline V gene encodes CDR1 SGHAT and CDR2 FQNNGV. The CDR3 length is 11 residues. The V end was cut by 6 bases, the J end by 6 bases, with 8 bases between. CDR3 in amino acids: CASSRGQTQYF. The CDR3 bases are TGTGCCAGCAGTCGCGGTCAGACCCAGTACTTC.